The rows below give T cell receptor beta chains drawn from one sample of a study of cytomegalovirus exposure and HLA in healthy donors. Generated by immunoSEQ multiplex PCR, the TCRdb table keeps only in-frame clones and is missing some. The repertoire holds 130,000 to 150,000 clones, 80% seen once, with nearly 7% in the top ten. Sample: PBMCs. These receptors all stem from a man in his forties in good health and CMV-seropositive. Both conserved end residues are part of each CDR3. The order of the fields is J gene, V gene, D gene, clone size, CDR3 DNA, CDR3 protein. D genes are given only for firm matches. Rows may omit the clone size; those that give it use once, few, many or a size class.

J gene: TRBJ1-3
V gene: TRBV4-2
D gene: .
clone size: .
CDR3 DNA: TGTGCCAGCAGCCCCTACAGCTCTGGAAACACCATATATTTT
CDR3 protein: CASSPYSSGNTIYF

J gene: TRBJ1-4
V gene: TRBV7-2
D gene: .
clone size: .
CDR3 DNA: TGTGCCAGCAGCCATGGAGGTGGGGTGGTAACTAATGAAAAACTGTTTTTT
CDR3 protein: CASSHGGGVVTNEKLFF

J gene: TRBJ2-7
V gene: TRBV15
D gene: .
clone size: .
CDR3 DNA: TGTGCCACCAGCAGAGATCCCTCGTACGAGCAGTACTTC
CDR3 protein: CATSRDPSYEQYF

J gene: TRBJ2-7
V gene: TRBV6-5
D gene: .
clone size: .
CDR3 DNA: TGTGCCAGCAGTGGGACTGTCTCCTACGAGCAGTACTTC
CDR3 protein: CASSGTVSYEQYF

J gene: TRBJ1-5
V gene: TRBV7-2
D gene: .
clone size: .
CDR3 DNA: TGTGCCAGCAGCTTAGTAGGCGGTAGTCAGCCCCAGCATTTT
CDR3 protein: CASSLVGGSQPQHF

J gene: TRBJ1-2
V gene: TRBV7-2
D gene: .
clone size: .
CDR3 DNA: TGTGCCAGCAGCTCGGGCAGAGACAGAGACTATGGCTACACCTTC
CDR3 protein: CASSSGRDRDYGYTF

J gene: TRBJ1-1
V gene: TRBV7-8
D gene: .
clone size: .
CDR3 DNA: TGTGCCAGCAGCCCCACCCACAGGGATCGGGTAGCTTTCTTT
CDR3 protein: CASSPTHRDRVAFF

J gene: TRBJ1-1
V gene: TRBV6-5
D gene: .
clone size: few
CDR3 DNA: TGTGCCAGCAGGTGGACAGCGAACACTGAAGCTTTCTTT
CDR3 protein: CASRWTANTEAFF

J gene: TRBJ2-7
V gene: TRBV7-2
D gene: .
clone size: .
CDR3 DNA: TGTGCCAGCAGCAACGCCGGGAGATATGGCGAGCAGTACTTC
CDR3 protein: CASSNAGRYGEQYF

J gene: TRBJ2-7
V gene: TRBV18
D gene: .
clone size: .
CDR3 DNA: TGTGCCAGCTCACGTGGAGAGGCCTCCTACGAGCAGTACTTC
CDR3 protein: CASSRGEASYEQYF

J gene: TRBJ2-3
V gene: TRBV19
D gene: .
clone size: few
CDR3 DNA: TGTGCCAGTACCGACCGGGGGGATACGCAGTATTTT
CDR3 protein: CASTDRGDTQYF

J gene: TRBJ2-3
V gene: TRBV4-3
D gene: TRBD2
clone size: .
CDR3 DNA: TGCGCCAGCAGCCAAGATTGGGGACTAGCGGGAGGGGTAGATACGCAGTATTTT
CDR3 protein: CASSQDWGLAGGVDTQYF

J gene: TRBJ2-2
V gene: TRBV9
D gene: .
clone size: .
CDR3 DNA: TGTGCCAGCAGCGTCCTCGACTCCCCCGGTGCCGGGGAGCTGTTTTTT
CDR3 protein: CASSVLDSPGAGELFF

J gene: TRBJ1-1
V gene: TRBV30
D gene: TRBD1
clone size: .
CDR3 DNA: TGTGCCTGGACCATAGACAGGGTGGGCACTGAAGCTTTCTTT
CDR3 protein: CAWTIDRVGTEAFF

J gene: TRBJ1-5
V gene: TRBV6-6
D gene: .
clone size: .
CDR3 DNA: TGTGCCAGCACTAACAGGCTTAATCAGCCCCAGCATTTT
CDR3 protein: CASTNRLNQPQHF

J gene: TRBJ1-4
V gene: TRBV28
D gene: .
clone size: .
CDR3 DNA: TGTGCCAGCAGCTCCCCAGGGGTGGATGAAAAACTGTTTTTT
CDR3 protein: CASSSPGVDEKLFF

J gene: TRBJ2-5
V gene: TRBV18
D gene: .
clone size: .
CDR3 DNA: TGTGCCAGCTCACCGGGAGACGGGACCCAGTACTTC
CDR3 protein: CASSPGDGTQYF

J gene: TRBJ2-7
V gene: TRBV5-6
D gene: .
clone size: .
CDR3 DNA: TGTGCCAGCAGCTTGGGTGTCGGCTACGAGCAGTACTTC
CDR3 protein: CASSLGVGYEQYF

J gene: TRBJ1-2
V gene: TRBV27
D gene: TRBD1
clone size: .
CDR3 DNA: TGTGCCAGTAGACAGGGAGGCTATGGCTACACCTTC
CDR3 protein: CASRQGGYGYTF

J gene: TRBJ2-7
V gene: TRBV4-3
D gene: TRBD2
clone size: .
CDR3 DNA: TGCGCCAGCAGCCAGGGACTAGACTACGAGCAGTACTTC
CDR3 protein: CASSQGLDYEQYF

J gene: TRBJ2-7
V gene: TRBV7-2
D gene: .
clone size: .
CDR3 DNA: TGTGCCAGCAGCTTAGACGGAGGGATCTACGAGCAGTACTTC
CDR3 protein: CASSLDGGIYEQYF

J gene: TRBJ2-3
V gene: TRBV10-3
D gene: .
clone size: .
CDR3 DNA: TGTGCCATCAGTGAGCCGATGACATCCCGGGAGACGGATACGCAGTATTTT
CDR3 protein: CAISEPMTSRETDTQYF

J gene: TRBJ2-1
V gene: TRBV7-2
D gene: .
clone size: .
CDR3 DNA: TGTGCCAGCAGCCCATGGCGGGGTAGCTCCTACAATGAGCAGTTCTTC
CDR3 protein: CASSPWRGSSYNEQFF

J gene: TRBJ2-5
V gene: TRBV2
D gene: TRBD1
clone size: .
CDR3 DNA: TGTGCCAGCAGGTCCCGTAGGACAGGAGAAGAGACCCAGTACTTC
CDR3 protein: CASRSRRTGEETQYF

J gene: TRBJ2-7
V gene: TRBV6-1
D gene: TRBD2
clone size: .
CDR3 DNA: TGTGCCAGCAGTGCCCGCAGGGGGGGGGCGGGAGGGTTTCTTTACGAGCAGTACTTC
CDR3 protein: CASSARRGGAGGFLYEQYF

J gene: TRBJ2-1
V gene: TRBV5-1
D gene: TRBD2
clone size: .
CDR3 DNA: TGCGCCAGCAGCTTTGGGCTAGCGGAAAACAATGAGCAGTTCTTC
CDR3 protein: CASSFGLAENNEQFF

J gene: TRBJ1-1
V gene: TRBV28
D gene: .
clone size: .
CDR3 DNA: TGTGCCAGCAGTTTTGTGGGTGCGGGGGTCCCAGAGTGGAACACTGAAGCTTTCTTT
CDR3 protein: CASSFVGAGVPEWNTEAFF

J gene: TRBJ2-4
V gene: TRBV6-5
D gene: .
clone size: .
CDR3 DNA: TGTGCCAGCGGGACTCGGGATGCCAAAAACATTCAGTACTTC
CDR3 protein: CASGTRDAKNIQYF

J gene: TRBJ1-1
V gene: TRBV2
D gene: .
clone size: few
CDR3 DNA: TGTGCCTCCCGGAACACTGAAGCTTTCTTT
CDR3 protein: CASRNTEAFF

J gene: TRBJ2-5
V gene: TRBV6-6
D gene: .
clone size: .
CDR3 DNA: TGTGCCAGCAGTTCCCGACTAGGAACCGTTCAAGAGACCCAGTACTTC
CDR3 protein: CASSSRLGTVQETQYF

J gene: TRBJ2-1
V gene: TRBV14
D gene: .
clone size: .
CDR3 DNA: TGTGCCAGCAGCCGGCTCGGGAGTACTTGGTCCAATGAGCAGTTCTTC
CDR3 protein: CASSRLGSTWSNEQFF

J gene: TRBJ1-5
V gene: TRBV18
D gene: TRBD1
clone size: .
CDR3 DNA: TGTGCCAGCTCACGGTATGGACAGGGGGCTTCGGGTCAGCCCCAGCATTTT
CDR3 protein: CASSRYGQGASGQPQHF

J gene: TRBJ2-6
V gene: TRBV30
D gene: TRBD1
clone size: .
CDR3 DNA: TGTGCCTGGAGTGTACGGGTTGGGACAGGGCTTTCTGGGGCCAACGTCCTGACTTTC
CDR3 protein: CAWSVRVGTGLSGANVLTF

J gene: TRBJ1-4
V gene: TRBV5-8
D gene: TRBD1
clone size: once
CDR3 DNA: TGTGCCAGCAGACTTAAGGGGGCGGGGGAAAAACTGTTTTTT
CDR3 protein: CASRLKGAGEKLFF

J gene: TRBJ1-1
V gene: TRBV27
D gene: .
clone size: once
CDR3 DNA: TGTGCCAGCAGTTTAACAGGGACAATGAACACTGAAGCTTTCTTT
CDR3 protein: CASSLTGTMNTEAFF

J gene: TRBJ1-1
V gene: TRBV27
D gene: .
clone size: .
CDR3 DNA: TGTGCCAGCAGTTTAAGCGTGAACACTGAAGCTTTCTTT
CDR3 protein: CASSLSVNTEAFF

J gene: TRBJ2-5
V gene: TRBV18
D gene: TRBD1
clone size: .
CDR3 DNA: TGTGCCAGCTCACCACAACGTTCGCTCGGTACAGGGGCCAAAGAGACCCAGTACTTC
CDR3 protein: CASSPQRSLGTGAKETQYF

J gene: TRBJ1-2
V gene: TRBV11-2
D gene: .
clone size: once
CDR3 DNA: TGTGCCAGCACCAACAGATTAGCTAACTATGGCTACACCTTC
CDR3 protein: CASTNRLANYGYTF

J gene: TRBJ2-1
V gene: TRBV7-2
D gene: TRBD2
clone size: .
CDR3 DNA: TGTGCCAGCAGCTTATACAGGACTAGCGCTAACAATGAGCAGTTCTTC
CDR3 protein: CASSLYRTSANNEQFF

J gene: TRBJ2-7
V gene: TRBV4-3
D gene: .
clone size: .
CDR3 DNA: TGCGCCAGCAGCCAAGATTTCGGACAGGGGATAGCGGGAGGAATTTACGAGCAGTACTTC
CDR3 protein: CASSQDFGQGIAGGIYEQYF

J gene: TRBJ1-1
V gene: TRBV5-1
D gene: .
clone size: .
CDR3 DNA: TGCGCCAGCAGCCCCCGGGCAATTCAGGGGAACACTGAAGCTTTCTTT
CDR3 protein: CASSPRAIQGNTEAFF

J gene: TRBJ2-1
V gene: TRBV19
D gene: TRBD2
clone size: once
CDR3 DNA: TGTGCCAGTAGTATGGTCGGCGGGAGTGGCGGCGATGAGCAGTTCTTC
CDR3 protein: CASSMVGGSGGDEQFF

J gene: TRBJ1-3
V gene: TRBV29-1
D gene: .
clone size: .
CDR3 DNA: TGCAGCGTTGCCCGGTGGTCTTCTGGAAACACCATATATTTT
CDR3 protein: CSVARWSSGNTIYF

J gene: TRBJ2-3
V gene: TRBV4-1
D gene: TRBD2
clone size: .
CDR3 DNA: TGCGCCAGCAGCCAAGTAGGACTAGCTGGTACGCAGTATTTT
CDR3 protein: CASSQVGLAGTQYF

J gene: TRBJ1-2
V gene: TRBV27
D gene: TRBD1
clone size: .
CDR3 DNA: TGTGCCAGCAGTCCGATACGGATAGGGGGCGCTTCAGGCTACACCTTC
CDR3 protein: CASSPIRIGGASGYTF

J gene: TRBJ1-2
V gene: TRBV7-6
D gene: TRBD1
clone size: .
CDR3 DNA: TGTGCCAGCAGCTTGTGGGACAGTACAAATAACTATGGCTACACCTTC
CDR3 protein: CASSLWDSTNNYGYTF

J gene: TRBJ2-7
V gene: TRBV10-2
D gene: .
clone size: .
CDR3 DNA: TGCGCCAGCAGTGAGTCCCTTAGCTCCTACGAGCAGTACTTC
CDR3 protein: CASSESLSSYEQYF

J gene: TRBJ2-2
V gene: TRBV4-1
D gene: TRBD1
clone size: .
CDR3 DNA: TGCGCCAGCAGCTTCCGGACAGGGAGAAATCCTAAGGGGACCGGGGAGCTGTTTTTT
CDR3 protein: CASSFRTGRNPKGTGELFF

J gene: TRBJ1-6
V gene: TRBV27
D gene: .
clone size: .
CDR3 DNA: TGTGCCAGCAGTGGCGGGGGTTATTCACCCCTCCACTTT
CDR3 protein: CASSGGGYSPLHF

J gene: TRBJ2-7
V gene: TRBV30
D gene: .
clone size: .
CDR3 DNA: TGTGCCTGGAGTTATGACACCTCCATTTCCTACGAGCAGTACTTC
CDR3 protein: CAWSYDTSISYEQYF